A single sample is the source of the 14 T cell receptor beta chains below, sequenced in a study of T cell responses to AZD1222 COVID-19 vaccine (TCRdb year 2021). The method was the immunoSEQ multiplex PCR assay. The clones in this table, taken by TCRdb from immuneACCESS, are in-frame only. Not every clone is retained; where verified, under half of the shortfall comes from an unresolved V gene, and the cause of the rest is unknown. The sample includes some 150,000 clones, with around 90% observed a single time. The top ten hold 1.5% to 2% of the sample. According to the study, the label for this sample's time point signals: baseline before first vaccination. This specimen was peripheral blood, taken on day 0 of AZD1222 vaccination. The origin of the receptors is an adult in good health.

This clone was picked up a small number of times. This chain connects TRBV29-1 to TRBJ2-1; maybe TRBD1 (6 bases). This CDR3 spans 14 amino acids. Deletions cut 3 bases from V and 5 bases from J, with 14 bases between. In germline, CDR1 is SQVTM, CDR2 ANQGSEA. The CDR3 here is CSVDRAGDNNEQFF. The CDR3 DNA is TGCAGCGTTGATAGGGCAGGGGATAACAATGAGCAGTTCTTC.

V and J are TRBV7-7 and TRBJ2-5; D perhaps matches TRBD2 (6 bases). This CDR3 has 15 residues. Trimming took off 4 bases at V and 5 bases at J, with 17 bases between the two ends. Germline values: CDR1 SSHAT, CDR2 FNYEAQ (reference sequence). The CDR3 DNA reads TGTGCCAGCAGCTCAACCGCCGGGGCGGGGGAGACCCAGTACTTC. Protein sequence: CASSSTAGAGETQYF. Full variable domain (outside the CDR3, taken from reference TRBV7-7 and TRBJ2-5): GAGVSQSPRYKVTKRGQDVTLRCDPISSHATLYWYQQALGQGPEFLTYFNYEAQPDKSGLPSDRFSAERPEGSISTLTIQRTEQRDSAMYRCASSSTAGAGETQYFGPGTRLLVL.

J is TRBJ1-1 and V is TRBV28; no definite D call. Trimming removed 3 bases at V and 1 base at J, with 3 bases between. Germline CDR1 reads MDHEN; CDR2 reads SYDVKM. CDR3 length: 12 amino acids. The CDR3 sequence: CASSFGNTEAFF. DNA of the CDR3: TGTGCCAGCAGTTTCGGGAACACTGAAGCTTTCTTT.

This rearrangement joins TRBV3-1 (or the pseudogene TRBV3-2) to TRBJ2-5, with unresolved D. This CDR3 comprises 15 residues. Trimming removed 1 base from V and 2 bases from J, with 11 bases in between. Germline V gene sequence: CDR1 LGHDT, CDR2 YNNKEL (reference sequence). The CDR3 bases are TGTGCCAGCAGCCAAGCGGGCGGAAAGCAAGAGACCCAGTACTTC. Amino acids: CASSQAGGKQETQYF.

This clone was counted a single time. The chain links TRBV10-3 to TRBJ2-3, with unresolved D. Trimming left V 6 bases short and J 2 bases short, with 12 bases between. Per germline, CDR1 ENHRY and CDR2 SYGVKD. The CDR3 is 14 residues long. Here the CDR3 reads CAISVGGTTDTQYF. The CDR3 DNA follows: TGTGCCATCAGCGTGGGCGGAACCACAGATACGCAGTATTTT.

The chain has TRBV2 and TRBJ1-5, with 7 bases lining up with TRBD1. Germline V gene lookup returns CDR1 SNHLY and CDR2 FYNNEI. The ends lost 6 bases at V and 11 bases at J; junction bases unmatched: 13. This CDR3 region has 14 residues. In DNA, the CDR3 is TGTGCCAGCAGCGCCGACAGGGCTCTTAGGGCCCAGCATTTT. Its protein product is CASSADRALRAQHF.

V is TRBV6-5 and J is TRBJ1-2; D is uncertain. The V gene's germline CDR1 is MNHEY and CDR2 SVGAGI. The CDR3 contains 13 residues. V was shortened by 5 bases and J by 8 bases, with 15 bases between the two germline ends. The CDR3 DNA is TGTGCCAGCAGTAACACAGAGACGAGGGGCTACACCTTC. Protein product: CASSNTETRGYTF.

This rearrangement joins TRBV11-2 to TRBJ2-7; no clear D. CDR1 and CDR2 (germline): SGHAT, FQNNGV. Trimming took 5 bases from V and 1 from J, leaving 9 bases between them. This CDR3 region has 13 residues. DNA of the CDR3: TGTGCCAGCAGCCGATCAAGGTCCTACGAGCAGTACTTC. Translation: CASSRSRSYEQYF.

This chain joins TRBV6-5 and TRBJ2-7, with 10 positions matching TRBD1. CDR3 length: 14 amino acids. The trim removed 4 bases at V and 2 bases at J, leaving 2 bases unmatched. The germline V gene encodes CDR1 MNHEY and CDR2 SVGAGI. The CDR3 coding sequence is TGTGCCAGCAGTTTTGACAGGGGGCCCTACGAGCAGTACGTC. The encoded protein is CASSFDRGPYEQYV.

The chain recombines TRBV20-1 with TRBJ1-1; D possibly corresponds to TRBD1 (6 bases). V dropped 3 bases and J dropped 0 bases, with 8 bases sitting between them. Per germline, CDR1 DFQATT and CDR2 SNEGSKA (reference sequence). The CDR3 spans 13 residues. This CDR3 reads CSASGTLNTEAFF. In DNA, the CDR3 is TGCAGTGCTAGTGGGACATTGAACACTGAAGCTTTCTTT.

This sequence joins TRBV9 and TRBJ2-5; 7 nucleotides match TRBD2. Germline CDR1 and CDR2: SGDLS and YYNGEE. The CDR3 is made up of 14 amino acids. Germline trimming cut 0 bases from V and 5 bases from J; bases unmatched to any gene: 4. The CDR3 sequence: CASSVGGGSETQYF. The CDR3 bases are TGTGCCAGCAGCGTAGGGGGAGGGTCGGAGACCCAGTACTTC.

Comments on this clone: The sample contains more than one DNA sequence encoding this CDR3. This chain uses TRBV27 with TRBJ1-6; D gene ambiguous. The germline V and J ends were trimmed by 0 bases and 9 bases, with 6 bases remaining between them. The CDR3 has 13 amino acids. CDR1 MNHEY and CDR2 SMNVEV come from the germline V gene (reference sequence). In DNA form, the CDR3 reads TGTGCCAGCAGTTTATCGTCGGGTTCACCCCTCCACTTT. This codes for CASSLSSGSPLHF.

Notes on this clone: Other nucleotide sequences from this sample produce the same CDR3. CDR3: CASSLAGSYNEQFF. In DNA form, the CDR3 reads TGTGCCAGCAGCTTAGCCGGCTCCTACAATGAGCAGTTCTTC. The rearrangement joins TRBV7-9 to TRBJ2-1; D remains ambiguous. Germline lookup yields CDR1 SEHNR and CDR2 FQNEAQ (reference sequence). The CDR3 runs 14 residues. The ends were cut back, 0 bases at V and 0 bases at J, with 3 bases in the middle.

This clone was counted a single time. This sequence joins TRBV9 and TRBJ2-1, with D hard to call. V lost 0 bases and J lost 3, with 7 bases in between. CDR3 length equals 14 residues. CDR1 SGDLS and CDR2 YYNGEE come from the germline V gene. The CDR3 protein is CASSVADNYNEQFF. The DNA for the CDR3 is TGTGCCAGCAGCGTAGCAGACAACTACAATGAGCAGTTCTTC.